This T cell receptor (beta chain) was observed in a study of cytomegalovirus exposure and HLA in healthy donors. Study-wide findings and caveats: For cytomegalovirus status, the classifier reportedly gave diagnoses with high specificity and sensitivity. TCR sequences were mostly rare, though some public TCRs occurred in many donors. In the 120 or so validation repertoires, 94% of cluster scores exceeded 0, per a later analysis.

V lost 8 bases and J lost 1; bases outside the gene matches: 8. Germline CDR1 and CDR2: WNHNN and SYGVQD (reference sequence). The CDR3 has 15 residues. Some clones are missing from TCRdb's copy, which holds only in-frame ones; the method was immunoSEQ multiplex PCR. The repertoire holds 85,000 to 95,000 clones, with about 96% as singletons. To note about this clone: The antigen is undetermined.

The sequenced sample consisted of PBMCs. The genes are TRBV10-1 and TRBJ2-7, with TRBD1 identical over 10 bases. This TCR derives from a man aged 18-30 years in good health and CMV-seronegative. CDR3 protein: CASRDRGSDSYEQYF. In nucleotides, the CDR3 is TGCGCCAGCCGGGACAGGGGATCTGATTCCTACGAGCAGTACTTC.